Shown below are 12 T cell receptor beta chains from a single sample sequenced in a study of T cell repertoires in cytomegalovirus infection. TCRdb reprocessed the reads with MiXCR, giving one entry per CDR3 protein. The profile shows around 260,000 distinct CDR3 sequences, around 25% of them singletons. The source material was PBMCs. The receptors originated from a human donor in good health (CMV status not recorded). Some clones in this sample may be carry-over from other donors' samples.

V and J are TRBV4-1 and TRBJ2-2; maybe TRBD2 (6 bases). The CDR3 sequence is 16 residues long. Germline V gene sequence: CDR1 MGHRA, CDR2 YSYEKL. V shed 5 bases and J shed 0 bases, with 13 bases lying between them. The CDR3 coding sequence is TGCGCCAGCAGCTACCTAGCGAGAGCGAACACCGGGGAGCTGTTTTTT. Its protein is CASSYLARANTGELFF.

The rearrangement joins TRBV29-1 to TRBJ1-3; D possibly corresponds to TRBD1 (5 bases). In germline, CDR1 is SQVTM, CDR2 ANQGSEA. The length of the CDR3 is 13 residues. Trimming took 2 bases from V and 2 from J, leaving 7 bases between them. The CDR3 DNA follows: TGCAGCGTTGAATGGGGGGCTGGAAACACCATATATTTT. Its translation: CSVEWGAGNTIYF.

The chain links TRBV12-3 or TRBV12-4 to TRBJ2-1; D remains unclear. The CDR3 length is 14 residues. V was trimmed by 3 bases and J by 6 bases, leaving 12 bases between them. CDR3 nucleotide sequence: TGTGCCAGCAGTTTTCGGACCGGCGCCAATGAGCAGTTCTTC. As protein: CASSFRTGANEQFF.

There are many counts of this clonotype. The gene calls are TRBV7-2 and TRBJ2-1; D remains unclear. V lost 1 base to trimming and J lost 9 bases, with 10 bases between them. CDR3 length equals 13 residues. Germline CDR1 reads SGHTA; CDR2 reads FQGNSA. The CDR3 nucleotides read TGTGCCAGCAGCTTAGGGGCCCGACCTGAGCAGTTCTTC. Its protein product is CASSLGARPEQFF.

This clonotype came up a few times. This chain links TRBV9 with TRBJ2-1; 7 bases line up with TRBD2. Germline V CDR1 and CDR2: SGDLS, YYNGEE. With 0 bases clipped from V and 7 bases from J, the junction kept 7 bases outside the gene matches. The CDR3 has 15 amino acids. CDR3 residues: CASSVAVGGGNEQFF. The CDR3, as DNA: TGTGCCAGCAGCGTAGCTGTCGGGGGAGGGAATGAGCAGTTCTTC.

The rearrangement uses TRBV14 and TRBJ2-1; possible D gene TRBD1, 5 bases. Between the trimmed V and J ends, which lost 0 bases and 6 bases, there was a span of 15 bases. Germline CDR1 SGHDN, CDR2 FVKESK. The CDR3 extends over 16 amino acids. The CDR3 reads CASSQDLTVGFNEQFF. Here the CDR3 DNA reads TGTGCCAGCAGCCAAGACTTGACAGTGGGCTTCAATGAGCAGTTCTTC.

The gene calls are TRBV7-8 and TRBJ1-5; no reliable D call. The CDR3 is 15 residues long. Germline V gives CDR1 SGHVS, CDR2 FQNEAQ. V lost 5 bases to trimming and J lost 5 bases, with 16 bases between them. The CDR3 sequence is CASSQTGKRYQPQHF. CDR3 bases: TGTGCCAGCAGCCAGACCGGGAAAAGGTATCAGCCCCAGCATTTT.

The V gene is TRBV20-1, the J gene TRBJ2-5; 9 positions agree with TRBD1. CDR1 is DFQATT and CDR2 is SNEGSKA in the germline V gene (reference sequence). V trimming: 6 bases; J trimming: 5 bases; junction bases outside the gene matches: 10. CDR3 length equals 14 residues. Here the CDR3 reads CSARRQGGTETQYF. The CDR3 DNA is TGCAGTGCCCGACGACAGGGGGGAACGGAGACCCAGTACTTC.

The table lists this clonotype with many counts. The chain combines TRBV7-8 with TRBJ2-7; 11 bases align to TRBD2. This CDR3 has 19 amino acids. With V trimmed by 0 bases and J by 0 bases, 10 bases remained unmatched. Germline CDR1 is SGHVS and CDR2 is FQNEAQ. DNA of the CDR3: TGTGCCAGCAGCTTAGCGAGTCTAGCGGGAGGTATAAGCTCCTACGAGCAGTACTTC. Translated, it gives CASSLASLAGGISSYEQYF.

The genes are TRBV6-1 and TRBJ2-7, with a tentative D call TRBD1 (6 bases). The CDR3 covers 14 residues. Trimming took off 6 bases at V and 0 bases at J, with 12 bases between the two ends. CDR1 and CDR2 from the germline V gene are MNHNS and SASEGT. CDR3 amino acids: CASRKQGSSYEQYF. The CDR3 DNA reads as TGTGCCAGCAGGAAACAGGGAAGCTCCTACGAGCAGTACTTC.

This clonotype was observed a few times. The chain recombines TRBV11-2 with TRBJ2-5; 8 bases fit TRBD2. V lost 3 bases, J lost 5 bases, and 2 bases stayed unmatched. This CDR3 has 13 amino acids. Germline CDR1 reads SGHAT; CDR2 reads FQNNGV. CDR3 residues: CASSFSGAETQYF. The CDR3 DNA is TGTGCCAGCAGCTTTAGCGGGGCGGAGACCCAGTACTTC.

CDR3: CASSLRVGGGWDNEQFF. The CDR3 DNA follows: TGTGCCAGCAGCTTACGGGTAGGGGGCGGATGGGACAATGAGCAGTTCTTC. The chain has TRBV7-6 and TRBJ2-1; TRBD1 matches 7 bases. The CDR3 extends over 17 amino acids. V dropped 2 bases and J dropped 5; count of bases not matched to a gene: 12. CDR1 is SGHVS, CDR2 FNYEAQ, per germline.